This TCR beta chain appears in the sequencing data of a study of beta chain features in type 1 diabetes. CDR1 and CDR2 (germline): GTSNPN, SVGIG (reference sequence). This CDR3 spans 16 amino acids. V was pared by 2 bases and J by 3 bases, with 16 bases between. Reverse transcription of all isolated RNA meant that expressed TCRB transcripts were sequenced. The method was immunoSEQ multiplex PCR; TCRdb's version includes in-frame clones alone and lacks a portion of them. The repertoire holds 200,000 to 250,000 clones, with 68% as singletons. Material for sequencing was naive CD4+ T cells from blood. This TCR was sampled from a man aged 30 to 45 in good health. The chain recombines TRBV30 with TRBJ2-2; D might be TRBD1 (5 bases). Here the CDR3 DNA reads TGTGCCTGGAGTAAAGGGGCTGCGTGGGACACCGGGGAGCTGTTTTTT. Amino acids: CAWSKGAAWDTGELFF.